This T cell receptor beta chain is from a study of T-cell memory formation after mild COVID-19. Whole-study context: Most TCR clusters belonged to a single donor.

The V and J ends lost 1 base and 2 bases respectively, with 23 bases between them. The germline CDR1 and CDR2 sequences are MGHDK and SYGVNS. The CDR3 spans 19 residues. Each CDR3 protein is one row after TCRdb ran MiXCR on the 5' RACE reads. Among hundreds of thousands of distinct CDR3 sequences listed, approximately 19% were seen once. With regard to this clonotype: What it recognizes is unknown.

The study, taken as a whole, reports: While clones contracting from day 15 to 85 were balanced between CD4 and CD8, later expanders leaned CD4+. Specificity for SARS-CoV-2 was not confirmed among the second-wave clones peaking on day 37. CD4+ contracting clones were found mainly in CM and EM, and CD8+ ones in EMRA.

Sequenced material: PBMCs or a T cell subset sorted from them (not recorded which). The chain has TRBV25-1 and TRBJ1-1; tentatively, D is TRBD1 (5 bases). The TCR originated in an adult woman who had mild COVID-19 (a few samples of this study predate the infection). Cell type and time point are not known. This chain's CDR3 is CASSESRRMDQGGNTEAFF. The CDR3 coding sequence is TGTGCCAGCAGTGAATCGCGGCGTATGGATCAGGGCGGAAACACTGAAGCTTTCTTT. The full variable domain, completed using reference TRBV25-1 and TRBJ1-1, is EADIYQTPRYLVIGTGKKITLECSQTMGHDKMYWYQQDPGMELHLIHYSYGVNSTEKGDLSSESTVSRIRTEHFPLTLESARPSHTSQYLCASSESRRMDQGGNTEAFFGQGTRLTVV.